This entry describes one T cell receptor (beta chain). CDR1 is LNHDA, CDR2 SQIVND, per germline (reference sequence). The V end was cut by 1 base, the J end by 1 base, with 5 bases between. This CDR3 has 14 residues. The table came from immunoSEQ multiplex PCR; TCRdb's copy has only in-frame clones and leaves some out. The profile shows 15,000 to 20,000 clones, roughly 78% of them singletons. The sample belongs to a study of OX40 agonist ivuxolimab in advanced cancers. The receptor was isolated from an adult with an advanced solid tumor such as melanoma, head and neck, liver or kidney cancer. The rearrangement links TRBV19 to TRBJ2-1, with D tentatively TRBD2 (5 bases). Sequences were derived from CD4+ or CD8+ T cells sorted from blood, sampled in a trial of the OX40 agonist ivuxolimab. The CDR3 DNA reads TGTGCCAGTAGTATAGGAGGGTCCTACAATGAGCAGTTCTTC. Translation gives CASSIGGSYNEQFF.